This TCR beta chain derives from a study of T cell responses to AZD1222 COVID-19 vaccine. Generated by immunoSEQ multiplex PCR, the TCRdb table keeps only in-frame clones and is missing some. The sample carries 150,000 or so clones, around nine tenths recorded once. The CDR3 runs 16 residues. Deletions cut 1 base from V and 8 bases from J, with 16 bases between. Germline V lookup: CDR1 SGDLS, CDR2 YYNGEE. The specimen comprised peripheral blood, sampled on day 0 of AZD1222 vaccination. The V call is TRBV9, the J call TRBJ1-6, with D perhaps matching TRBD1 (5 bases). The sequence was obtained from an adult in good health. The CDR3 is CASSVNLGQADSPLHF. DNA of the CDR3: TGTGCCAGCAGCGTAAACCTGGGGCAGGCGGATTCACCCCTCCACTTT.